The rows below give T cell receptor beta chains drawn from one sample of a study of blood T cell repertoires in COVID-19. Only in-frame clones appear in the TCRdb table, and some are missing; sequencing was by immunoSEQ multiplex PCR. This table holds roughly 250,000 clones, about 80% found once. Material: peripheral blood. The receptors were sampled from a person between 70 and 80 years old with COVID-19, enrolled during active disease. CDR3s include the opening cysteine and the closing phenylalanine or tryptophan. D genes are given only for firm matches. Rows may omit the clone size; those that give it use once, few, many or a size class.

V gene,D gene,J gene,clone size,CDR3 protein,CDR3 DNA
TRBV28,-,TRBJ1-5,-,CASSLEFQPQHF,TGTGCCAGCAGTTTAGAGTTTCAGCCCCAGCATTTT
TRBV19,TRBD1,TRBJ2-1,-,CASSAPGTAREQFF,TGTGCCAGTAGTGCCCCCGGGACAGCCCGCGAGCAGTTCTTC
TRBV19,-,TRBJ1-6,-,CASSILGEPPLHF,TGTGCCAGTAGTATACTCGGGGAACCACCCCTCCACTTT
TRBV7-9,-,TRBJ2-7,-,CASSLPGYEQYF,TGTGCCAGCAGCTTACCGGGGTACGAGCAGTACTTC
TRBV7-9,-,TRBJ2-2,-,CASSLGVGANTGELFF,TGTGCCAGCAGCTTGGGTGTGGGAGCGAACACCGGGGAGCTGTTTTTT
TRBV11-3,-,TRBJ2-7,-,CASSLTAGSDEQYF,TGTGCCAGCAGCTTAACGGCAGGGTCCGACGAGCAGTACTTC
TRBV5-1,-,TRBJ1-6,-,CASSLESGGGSPLHF,TGCGCCAGCAGCTTGGAATCAGGAGGCGGTTCACCCCTCCACTTT
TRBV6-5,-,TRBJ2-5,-,CAGHVMAGETQYF,TGTGCCGGCCACGTCATGGCGGGAGAGACCCAGTACTTC
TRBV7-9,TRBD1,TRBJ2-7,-,CASSGQGQGAYEQYF,TGTGCCAGCAGCGGCCAAGGACAGGGGGCCTACGAGCAGTACTTC
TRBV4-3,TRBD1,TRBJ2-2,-,CASSQDLRGQGGELFF,TGCGCCAGCAGCCAAGATCTCAGGGGGCAAGGCGGGGAGCTGTTTTTT
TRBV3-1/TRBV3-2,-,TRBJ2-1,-,CASSQSPHPGTYYNEQFF,TGTGCCAGCAGCCAGAGTCCACACCCCGGGACATACTACAATGAGCAGTTCTTC
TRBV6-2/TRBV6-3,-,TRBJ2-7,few,CASSYSSTGPDEQYF,TGTGCCAGCAGTTACTCGAGTACGGGTCCGGACGAGCAGTACTTC
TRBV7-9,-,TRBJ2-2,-,CASSPDSYTGELFF,TGTGCCAGCAGCCCGGACAGTTATACCGGGGAGCTGTTTTTT
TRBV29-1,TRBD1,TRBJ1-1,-,CSVGQGVGAFF,TGCAGCGTTGGACAGGGGGTGGGAGCTTTCTTT
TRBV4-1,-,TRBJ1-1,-,CASTKPGGLGNTEAFF,TGCGCCAGCACCAAACCCGGGGGGCTCGGGAACACTGAAGCTTTCTTT
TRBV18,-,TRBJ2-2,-,CASSPLRDGGTGELFF,TGTGCCAGCTCACCACTCCGGGACGGGGGCACCGGGGAGCTGTTTTTT
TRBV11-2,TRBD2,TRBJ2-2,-,CASSLFPGRANTGELFF,TGTGCCAGCAGCTTATTTCCAGGGAGGGCGAACACCGGGGAGCTGTTTTTT
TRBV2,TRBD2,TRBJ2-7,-,CASRDSSGGLYEQYF,TGTGCCAGCAGAGACTCTAGCGGGGGCCTCTACGAGCAGTACTTC
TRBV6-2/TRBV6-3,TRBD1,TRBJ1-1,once,CASSYSDRVRFTEAFF,TGTGCCAGCAGTTACTCTGACAGGGTAAGATTCACTGAAGCTTTCTTT
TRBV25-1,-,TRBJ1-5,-,CASSEDNSSPQHF,TGTGCCAGCAGTGAGGACAATTCCTCGCCCCAGCATTTT
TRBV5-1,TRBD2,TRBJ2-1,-,CASSAALAGVGYNEQFF,TGCGCCAGCAGCGCCGCACTAGCGGGGGTTGGGTACAATGAGCAGTTCTTC
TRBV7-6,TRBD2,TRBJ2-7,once,CASSPSAGGPGEQYF,TGTGCCAGCAGCCCCTCAGCGGGAGGGCCGGGGGAGCAGTACTTC
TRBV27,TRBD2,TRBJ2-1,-,CASSPSSGVYNEQFF,TGTGCCAGCAGTCCCTCTAGCGGGGTGTACAATGAGCAGTTCTTC
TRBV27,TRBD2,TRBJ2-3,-,CASRTSGGAGDTQYF,TGTGCCAGCAGAACTAGCGGGGGGGCGGGGGATACGCAGTATTTT
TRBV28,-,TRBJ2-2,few,CASSTPNTGELFF,TGTGCCAGCAGTACACCGAACACCGGGGAGCTGTTTTTT
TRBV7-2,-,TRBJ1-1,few,CASSLMGALGNTEAFF,TGTGCCAGCAGCTTAATGGGGGCCCTCGGGAACACTGAAGCTTTCTTT
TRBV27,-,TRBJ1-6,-,CASSPKSNSPLHF,TGTGCCAGCAGTCCTAAATCTAATTCACCCCTCCACTTT
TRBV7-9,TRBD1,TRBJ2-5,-,CASSFDRGETQYF,TGTGCCAGCAGCTTCGACAGGGGTGAGACCCAGTACTTC
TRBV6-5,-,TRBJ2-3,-,CASSRGASTDTQYF,TGTGCCAGCAGCAGAGGAGCTAGCACAGATACGCAGTATTTT
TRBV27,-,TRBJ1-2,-,CASSPQQERYGYTF,TGTGCCAGCAGTCCTCAACAGGAGCGCTATGGCTACACCTTC
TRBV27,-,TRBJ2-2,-,CASGASNTGELFF,TGTGCCAGCGGGGCCTCGAACACCGGGGAGCTGTTTTTT
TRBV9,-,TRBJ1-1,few,CASNPGGGLGTEAFF,TGTGCCAGCAACCCCGGTGGGGGCCTGGGCACTGAAGCTTTCTTT